Listed below are T cell receptor beta chains from one sample, sequenced in a study of CD8 T cells in Susac syndrome. TCRdb passed the immunoSEQ multiplex PCR reads through MiXCR, listing each CDR3 protein once. The sample lists about 120,000 distinct CDR3 sequences, roughly 95% occurring once. The sample taken for sequencing was CD4+ T cells from PBMCs. The receptors derive from a human donor with Susac syndrome. Each CDR3 is given with its conserved first and last residue. D genes are given only for firm matches. Size is omitted from some rows. Given values are once, few, many or a class for expanded clones.

>NA|TRBJ2-3|TRBV7-8|NA
CASSARGRLEVTDTQYF
TGTGCCAGCAGCGCACGGGGGAGACTAGAAGTCACAGATACGCAGTATTTT
>NA|TRBJ2-5|TRBV10-3|NA
CAISERTSETQYF
TGTGCCATCAGTGAGCGAACGAGCGAGACCCAGTACTTC
>TRBD2|TRBJ2-3|TRBV20-1|NA
CSAPTNGLAGVWDTQYF
TGCAGTGCTCCGACAAACGGACTAGCGGGAGTTTGGGATACGCAGTATTTT
>TRBD2|TRBJ2-4|TRBV5-1|NA
CASSLDLAGAKNIQYF
TGCGCCAGCAGCTTGGACCTAGCGGGAGCCAAAAACATTCAGTACTTC
>TRBD2|TRBJ2-1|TRBV20-1|NA
CSACLADSYNEQFF
TGCAGTGCTTGCCTAGCGGACTCCTACAATGAGCAGTTCTTC
>TRBD2|TRBJ2-7|TRBV7-3|NA
CASRLAGAVDEQYF
TGTGCCAGCAGGTTGGCGGGAGCGGTCGACGAGCAGTACTTC
>NA|TRBJ2-1|TRBV5-1|NA
CASSLGDTAYNEQFF
TGCGCCAGCAGCTTGGGGGACACAGCCTACAATGAGCAGTTCTTC
>NA|TRBJ1-1|TRBV5-6|NA
CASSRVQNTEAFF
TGTGCCAGCAGTAGGGTCCAGAACACTGAAGCTTTCTTT
>TRBD2|TRBJ2-7|TRBV6-5|NA
CASSKREGSYEQYF
TGTGCCAGCAGTAAGCGGGAGGGCTCCTACGAGCAGTACTTC
>NA|TRBJ2-5|TRBV30|NA
CAWSEMVQETQYF
TGTGCCTGGAGTGAGATGGTCCAGGAGACCCAGTACTTC
>NA|TRBJ2-5|TRBV6-5|NA
CASSYGSQETQYF
TGTGCCAGCAGTTACGGCAGCCAAGAGACCCAGTACTTC
>NA|TRBJ2-4|TRBV28|NA
CASSPGGNIQYF
TGTGCCAGCAGCCCCGGCGGAAACATTCAGTACTTC
>NA|TRBJ2-7|TRBV20-1|NA
CSASTSSGEQYF
TGCAGTGCCTCAACTAGCTCGGGGGAGCAGTACTTC
>NA|TRBJ2-7|TRBV6-5|NA
CASSSVRGSFEQYF
TGTGCCAGCAGTTCCGTAAGGGGGTCGTTCGAGCAGTACTTC
>TRBD2|TRBJ2-1|TRBV5-1|NA
CASSPRGLAEYNEQFF
TGCGCCAGCAGCCCCAGGGGACTAGCGGAATACAATGAGCAGTTCTTC
>NA|TRBJ2-7|TRBV7-9|NA
CASSLVGRGTNEQYF
TGTGCCAGCAGCTTAGTCGGCAGGGGGACTAACGAGCAGTACTTC
>NA|TRBJ2-7|TRBV30|NA
CAWSLRTFPYEQYF
TGTGCCTGGAGTTTAAGGACTTTTCCCTACGAGCAGTACTTC
>NA|TRBJ1-1|TRBV20-1|NA
CSARIGAAYTEAFF
TGCAGTGCTAGAATAGGTGCGGCGTACACTGAAGCTTTCTTT
>TRBD1|TRBJ1-5|TRBV5-6|NA
CASSTGQGAMGQPQHF
TGTGCCAGCAGCACGGGACAGGGGGCGATGGGTCAGCCCCAGCATTTT
>NA|TRBJ2-7|TRBV29-1|NA
CSVVGGDNAYEQYF
TGCAGCGTTGTTGGAGGAGACAATGCCTACGAGCAGTACTTC
>NA|TRBJ2-7|TRBV2|NA
CASSELGPEQYF
TGTGCCAGCAGTGAATTAGGTCCCGAGCAGTACTTC
>NA|TRBJ1-5|TRBV2|once
CASSEFGRGVNQPQHF
TGTGCCAGCAGTGAATTTGGCAGGGGAGTTAATCAGCCCCAGCATTTT
>TRBD1|TRBJ1-2|TRBV11-1|once
CASSSTGDGYTF
TGTGCCAGCAGCTCGACAGGGGATGGCTACACCTTC
>TRBD2|TRBJ2-1|TRBV20-1|NA
CSASSGDWTYNEQFF
TGCAGTGCTTCTAGCGGGGACTGGACCTACAATGAGCAGTTCTTC
>NA|TRBJ1-6|TRBV12-3/TRBV12-4|NA
CASSEPDSPLHF
TGTGCCAGCAGTGAACCTGATTCACCCCTCCACTTT
>TRBD1|TRBJ1-1|TRBV4-2|NA
CARKDREGTEAFF
TGTGCCAGAAAGGACAGGGAGGGAACTGAAGCTTTCTTT
>NA|TRBJ1-3|TRBV5-1|NA
CASSLSFPGASGNTIYF
TGCGCCAGCAGCCTGAGCTTCCCAGGGGCATCCGGAAACACCATATATTTT
>NA|TRBJ1-1|TRBV30|NA
CACDPQGGATEAFF
TGTGCCTGTGATCCCCAGGGTGGGGCAACTGAAGCTTTCTTT
>NA|TRBJ1-1|TRBV6-6|NA
CASRPTGRLTEAFF
TGTGCCAGCAGACCCACCGGACGGTTAACTGAAGCTTTCTTT
>NA|TRBJ1-2|TRBV20-1|NA
CSARQIPRSAQASGQPTVGYTF
TGCAGTGCTAGACAAATCCCGAGGAGTGCCCAGGCTTCCGGACAACCGACTGTGGGCTACACCTTC
>TRBD1|TRBJ1-2|TRBV29-1|NA
CSVGRTGGILGYTF
TGCAGCGTTGGGCGGACAGGCGGGATTCTTGGCTACACCTTC
>TRBD2|TRBJ2-3|TRBV20-1|NA
CSASLAGTSTDTQYF
TGCAGTGCTAGTCTAGCGGGAACGAGCACAGATACGCAGTATTTT
>TRBD2|TRBJ2-1|TRBV14|NA
CASAREGVLREQFF
TGTGCCAGCGCGAGGGAGGGAGTCTTGCGTGAGCAGTTCTTC
>TRBD1|TRBJ2-4|TRBV20-1|NA
CSARGQTKNIQYF
TGCAGTGCTAGGGGACAGACCAAAAACATTCAGTACTTC
>TRBD2|TRBJ2-5|TRBV20-1|NA
CSAVGLAQETQYF
TGCAGTGCTGTGGGACTAGCTCAAGAGACCCAGTACTTC
>TRBD2|TRBJ2-2|TRBV15|NA
CATSRTSPGGELFF
TGTGCCACCAGCAGGACTAGCCCAGGGGGGGAGCTGTTTTTT
>TRBD1|TRBJ2-2|TRBV28|NA
CASSPAGTANTGELFF
TGTGCCAGCAGTCCCGCCGGGACAGCGAACACCGGGGAGCTGTTTTTT
>NA|TRBJ2-2|TRBV29-1|once
CSVGVSGRTGELFF
TGCAGCGTTGGGGTCTCTGGGAGAACCGGGGAGCTGTTTTTT
>TRBD1|TRBJ1-1|TRBV6-4|NA
CASSRDRANTEAFF
TGTGCCAGCAGTCGGGACAGGGCGAACACTGAAGCTTTCTTT
>TRBD1|TRBJ1-1|TRBV2|NA
CASSKQGEAFF
TGTGCCAGCAGTAAACAGGGGGAAGCTTTCTTT
>NA|TRBJ2-7|TRBV14|NA
CASGNYEQYF
TGTGCCAGCGGCAACTACGAGCAGTACTTC
>TRBD2|TRBJ2-5|TRBV29-1|once
CSVSAGGAETQYF
TGCAGCGTTTCCGCGGGGGGTGCGGAGACCCAGTACTTC
>TRBD2|TRBJ2-1|TRBV20-1|NA
CSARDMASGRNEQFF
TGCAGTGCTAGAGATATGGCTAGCGGGCGTAATGAGCAGTTCTTC
>NA|TRBJ2-6|TRBV5-6|NA
CASSRGTFSGANVLTF
TGTGCCAGCAGCCGGGGAACCTTCTCTGGGGCCAACGTCCTGACTTTC
>TRBD1|TRBJ1-2|TRBV12-3/TRBV12-4|NA
CASRDRIYGYTF
TGTGCCAGCAGGGACAGGATCTATGGCTACACCTTC
>TRBD2|TRBJ2-3|TRBV28|NA
CASILSGRPDTQYF
TGTGCCAGCATCCTTAGCGGGAGGCCAGATACGCAGTATTTT
>TRBD2|TRBJ2-1|TRBV4-2|NA
CASSQPPSGPEQFF
TGTGCCAGCAGCCAACCCCCTAGCGGGCCCGAGCAGTTCTTC
>NA|TRBJ2-1|TRBV11-3|once
CASSLQQSSYNEQFF
TGTGCCAGCAGCTTACAGCAGAGCTCCTACAATGAGCAGTTCTTC
>TRBD2|TRBJ2-7|TRBV7-2|NA
CASSLAGSGRFEQYF
TGTGCCAGCAGCTTAGCGGGTAGCGGGAGGTTCGAGCAGTACTTC
>NA|TRBJ2-5|TRBV2|NA
CASTGEETQYF
TGTGCCAGCACAGGAGAAGAGACCCAGTACTTC
>TRBD2|TRBJ2-3|TRBV5-1|NA
CASKTGSAGGATDTQYF
TGCGCCAGCAAAACAGGGTCGGCGGGAGGGGCCACAGATACGCAGTATTTT
>TRBD2|TRBJ2-5|TRBV20-1|NA
CSARLASGQETQYF
TGCAGTGCTAGACTGGCTAGCGGACAAGAGACCCAGTACTTC